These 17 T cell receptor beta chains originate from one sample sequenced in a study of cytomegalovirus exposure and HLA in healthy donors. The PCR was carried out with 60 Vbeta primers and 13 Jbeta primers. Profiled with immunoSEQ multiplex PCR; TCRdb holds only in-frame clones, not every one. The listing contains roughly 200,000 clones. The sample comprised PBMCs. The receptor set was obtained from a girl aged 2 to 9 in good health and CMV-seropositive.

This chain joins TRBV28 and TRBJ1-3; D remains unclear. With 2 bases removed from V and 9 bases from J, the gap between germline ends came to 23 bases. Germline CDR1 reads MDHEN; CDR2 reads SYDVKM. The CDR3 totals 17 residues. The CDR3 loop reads CASSLEEGLSLEGTIYF. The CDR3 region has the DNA TGTGCCAGCAGTTTAGAGGAGGGCCTCTCTCTGGAAGGCACCATATATTTT.

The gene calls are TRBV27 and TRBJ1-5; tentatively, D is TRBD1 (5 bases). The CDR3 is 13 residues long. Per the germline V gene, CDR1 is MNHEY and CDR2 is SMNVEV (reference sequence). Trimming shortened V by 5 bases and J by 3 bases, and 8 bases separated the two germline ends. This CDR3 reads CASSGGDNQPQHF. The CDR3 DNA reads TGTGCCAGCAGTGGAGGGGACAATCAGCCCCAGCATTTT.

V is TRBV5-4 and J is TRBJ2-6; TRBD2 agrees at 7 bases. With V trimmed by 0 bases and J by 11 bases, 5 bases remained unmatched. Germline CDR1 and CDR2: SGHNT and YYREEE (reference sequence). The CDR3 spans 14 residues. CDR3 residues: CASSLVGGYDVLTF. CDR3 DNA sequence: TGTGCCAGCAGCTTGGTGGGAGGGTATGACGTCCTGACTTTC. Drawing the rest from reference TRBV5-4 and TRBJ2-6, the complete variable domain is ETGVTQSPTHLIKTRGQQVTLRCSSQSGHNTVSWYQQALGQGPQFIFQYYREEENGRGNFPPRFSGLQFPNYSSELNVNALELDDSALYLCASSLVGGYDVLTFGAGSRLTVL.

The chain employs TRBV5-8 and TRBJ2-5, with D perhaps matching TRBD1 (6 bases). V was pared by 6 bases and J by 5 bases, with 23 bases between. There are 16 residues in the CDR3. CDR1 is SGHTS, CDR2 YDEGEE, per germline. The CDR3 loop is CASTLSGTPWGETQYF. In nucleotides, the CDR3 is TGTGCCAGCACCCTTTCCGGGACACCTTGGGGGGAGACCCAGTACTTC.

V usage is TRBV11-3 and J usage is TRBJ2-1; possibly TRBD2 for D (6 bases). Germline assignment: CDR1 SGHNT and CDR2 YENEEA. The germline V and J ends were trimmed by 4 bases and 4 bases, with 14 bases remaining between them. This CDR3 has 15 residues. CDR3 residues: CASSSTSQLYNEQFF. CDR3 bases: TGTGCCAGCAGCTCGACTAGTCAACTTTACAATGAGCAGTTCTTC.

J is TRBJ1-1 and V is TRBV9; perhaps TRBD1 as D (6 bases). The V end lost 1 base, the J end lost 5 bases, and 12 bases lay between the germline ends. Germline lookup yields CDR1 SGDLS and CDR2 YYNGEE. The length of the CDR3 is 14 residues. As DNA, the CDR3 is TGTGCCAGCAGCGTAACAGGGTCGGGTACTGAAGCTTTCTTT. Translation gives CASSVTGSGTEAFF.

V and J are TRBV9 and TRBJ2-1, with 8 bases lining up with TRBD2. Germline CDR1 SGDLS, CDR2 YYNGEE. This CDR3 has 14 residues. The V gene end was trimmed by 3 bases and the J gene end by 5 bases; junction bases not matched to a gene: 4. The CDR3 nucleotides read TGTGCCAGCAGCGCAGCGGGAGTGAACAATGAGCAGTTCTTC. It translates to CASSAAGVNNEQFF.

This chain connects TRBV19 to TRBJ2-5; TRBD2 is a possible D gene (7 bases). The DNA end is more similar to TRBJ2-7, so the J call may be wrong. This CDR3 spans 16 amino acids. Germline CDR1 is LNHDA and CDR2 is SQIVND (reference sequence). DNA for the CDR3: TGTGCCAGTAGCCGCCGGGGGGCAGCGAATAACTACGAGCAGTACTTC. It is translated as CASSRRGAANNYEQYF.

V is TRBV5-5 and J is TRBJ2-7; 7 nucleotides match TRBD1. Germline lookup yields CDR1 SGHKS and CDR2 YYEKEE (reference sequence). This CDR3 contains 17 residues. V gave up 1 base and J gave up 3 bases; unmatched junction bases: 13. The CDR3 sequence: CASSLKGAGPTIYEQYF. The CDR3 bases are TGTGCCAGCAGCTTGAAGGGGGCGGGTCCGACGATCTACGAGCAGTACTTC.

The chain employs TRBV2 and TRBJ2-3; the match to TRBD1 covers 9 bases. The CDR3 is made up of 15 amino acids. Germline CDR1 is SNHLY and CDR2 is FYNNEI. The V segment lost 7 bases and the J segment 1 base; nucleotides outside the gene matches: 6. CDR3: CASNPDRGGTDTQYF. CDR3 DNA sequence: TGTGCCAGCAACCCCGACAGGGGGGGCACAGATACGCAGTATTTT. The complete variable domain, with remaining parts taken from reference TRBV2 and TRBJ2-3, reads EPEVTQTPSHQVTQMGQEVILRCVPISNHLYFYWYRQILGQKVEFLVSFYNNEISEKSEIFDDQFSVERPDGSNFTLKIRSTKLEDSAMYFCASNPDRGGTDTQYFGPGTRLTVL.

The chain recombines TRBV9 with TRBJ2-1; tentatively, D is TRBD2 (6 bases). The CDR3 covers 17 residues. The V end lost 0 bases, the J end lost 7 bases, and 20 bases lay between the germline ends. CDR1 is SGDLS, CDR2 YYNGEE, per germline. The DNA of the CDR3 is TGTGCCAGCAGCGTAGTTCCGGGGGACTCCCCGTCAAATGAGCAGTTCTTC. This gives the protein CASSVVPGDSPSNEQFF.

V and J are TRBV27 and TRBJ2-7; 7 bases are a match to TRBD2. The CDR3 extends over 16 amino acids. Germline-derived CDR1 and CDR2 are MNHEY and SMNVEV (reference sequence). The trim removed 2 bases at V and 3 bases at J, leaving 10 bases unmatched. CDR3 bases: TGTGCCAGCAGTTTAGGCGGACTAGATGGTCTCTACGAGCAGTACTTC. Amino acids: CASSLGGLDGLYEQYF.

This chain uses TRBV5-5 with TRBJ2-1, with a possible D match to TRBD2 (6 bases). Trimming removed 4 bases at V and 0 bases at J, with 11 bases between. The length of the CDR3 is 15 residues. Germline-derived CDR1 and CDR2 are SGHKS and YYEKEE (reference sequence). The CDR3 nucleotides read TGTGCCAGCAGCCTTAGCGGTAGCTCCTACAATGAGCAGTTCTTC. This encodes CASSLSGSSYNEQFF.

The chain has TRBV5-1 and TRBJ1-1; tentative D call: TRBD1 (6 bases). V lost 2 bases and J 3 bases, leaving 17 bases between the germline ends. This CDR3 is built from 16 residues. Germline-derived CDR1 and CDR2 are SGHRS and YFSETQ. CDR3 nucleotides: TGCGCCAGCAGCTTTGGATTTAAACAGGGATACACTGAAGCTTTCTTT. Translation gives CASSFGFKQGYTEAFF.

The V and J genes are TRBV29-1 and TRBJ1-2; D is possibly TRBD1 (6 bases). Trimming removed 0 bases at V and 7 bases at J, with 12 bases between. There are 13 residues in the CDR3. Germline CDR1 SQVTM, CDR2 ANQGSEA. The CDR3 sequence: CSVEDLGGAGYTF. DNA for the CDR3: TGCAGCGTTGAAGATCTAGGGGGGGCTGGCTACACCTTC.

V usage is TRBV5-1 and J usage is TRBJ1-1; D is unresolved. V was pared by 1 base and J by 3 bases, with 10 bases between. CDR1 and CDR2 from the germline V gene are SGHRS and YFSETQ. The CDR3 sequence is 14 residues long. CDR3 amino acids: CASSLTSRDTEAFF. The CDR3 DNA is TGCGCCAGCAGCTTGACCAGCCGGGACACTGAAGCTTTCTTT.

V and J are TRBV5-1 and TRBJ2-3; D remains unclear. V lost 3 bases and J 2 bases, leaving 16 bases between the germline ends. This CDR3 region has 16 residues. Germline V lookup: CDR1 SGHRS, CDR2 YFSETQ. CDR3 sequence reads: CASSSVNPRDTDTQYF. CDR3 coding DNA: TGCGCCAGCAGCTCGGTAAACCCAAGAGACACAGATACGCAGTATTTT.